Each of the 27 T cell receptor beta chains below was sequenced from the same sample in a study of blood T cell repertoires in COVID-19. Clones were read by immunoSEQ multiplex PCR, and TCRdb kept only the in-frame ones, dropping some. The table has 400,000 to 450,000 clones, about nine tenths seen once; the top ten hold approximately 1.5%. The sample was peripheral blood. The receptor source for this set is a woman in her thirties or forties with COVID-19, enrolled during active disease.

The J gene is TRBJ1-5, the V gene TRBV7-2, with TRBD1 matching 8 bases. After removal of 1 base from V and 6 bases from J, the junction contained 2 bases not matched to a gene. This CDR3 is built from 14 residues. Germline CDR1 SGHTA, CDR2 FQGNSA. Written as DNA, the CDR3 is TGTGCCAGCAGCTTAGTCAGGGGGCGTCAGCCCCAGCATTTT. It translates to CASSLVRGRQPQHF.

The chain couples TRBV7-9 to TRBJ2-1; 9 nucleotides line up with TRBD2. The CDR3 runs 17 residues. Trimming removed 1 base from V and 2 bases from J; junction bases left unmatched: 6. Germline lookup yields CDR1 SEHNR and CDR2 FQNEAQ (reference sequence). CDR3 DNA: TGTGCCAGCAGCTTAGGGGCTCGCGGGAGGGCCTACAATGAGCAGTTCTTC. Translating gives CASSLGARGRAYNEQFF.

The chain uses TRBV5-1 and TRBJ1-2; TRBD1 might be the D (5 bases). Germline CDR1 reads SGHRS; CDR2 reads YFSETQ. V was cut by 10 bases and J by 7 bases, with 23 bases left in between. CDR3 length equals 14 residues. The CDR3 DNA reads as TGCGCCGCCGGAAAAGGCGGGGGTGAAGGTGGCTACACCTTC. Its translation: CAAGKGGGEGGYTF.

The gene calls are TRBV11-2 and TRBJ1-3, with D perhaps TRBD1 (6 bases). Trimming shortened V by 5 bases and J by 1 base, and 9 bases separated the two germline ends. The CDR3 spans 14 residues. Germline CDR1 is SGHAT and CDR2 is FQNNGV. The chain's CDR3 is CASSHRVSGNTIYF. The DNA for the CDR3 is TGTGCCAGCAGCCACAGGGTATCTGGAAACACCATATATTTT.

This clone has a handful of counts. The chain has TRBV19 and TRBJ1-4; 9 nucleotides align to TRBD1. Germline V gene lookup returns CDR1 LNHDA and CDR2 SQIVND (reference sequence). This CDR3 is 14 amino acids long. The ends lost 7 bases at V and 4 bases at J; junction bases unmatched: 4. CDR3 coding DNA: TGTGCCAGTATTCCGGGACAGGGTAATGAAAAACTGTTTTTT. Protein product: CASIPGQGNEKLFF.

In the case of this clone: Compared with germline, one end of the junction differs, possibly owing to a read error. The genes are TRBV7-7 and TRBJ2-1, with D tentatively TRBD2 (6 bases). CDR3 length equals 15 residues. The germline V gene encodes CDR1 SSHAT and CDR2 FNYEAQ (reference sequence). CDR3 sequence (DNA): TGTGCTAGCAGCTTAATGGGCGGGAACTACAATGAGCAGTTCTTC. Its protein product is CASSLMGGNYNEQFF.

This chain joins TRBV3-1 (or the pseudogene TRBV3-2) and TRBJ2-1; 7 bases fit TRBD2. The CDR3 extends over 18 amino acids. V trimming: 1 base; J trimming: 6 bases; junction bases outside the gene matches: 15. CDR1 and CDR2 (germline): LGHDT, YNNKEL (reference sequence). The CDR3 region is CASSQAGVVAGTSNEQFF. The CDR3 region has the DNA TGTGCCAGCAGCCAAGCGGGTGTGGTAGCGGGCACCTCCAATGAGCAGTTCTTC.

The gene calls are TRBV24-1 and TRBJ1-6; the match to TRBD1 covers 7 bases. Germline V gene lookup returns CDR1 KGHDR and CDR2 SFDVKD. The CDR3 has 14 amino acids. After removal of 5 bases from V and 5 bases from J, the junction contained 2 bases not matched to a gene. CDR3 protein: CATSAGTDNSPLHF. CDR3 coding DNA: TGTGCCACCAGTGCCGGGACAGATAATTCACCCCTCCACTTT.

The rearrangement joins TRBV18 to TRBJ1-2, with D unresolved. The CDR3 has 13 residues. CDR1 and CDR2 from the germline V gene are KGHSH and LQKENI. V was trimmed by 3 bases and J by 3 bases, leaving 8 bases between them. The CDR3 here is CASSPEGYYGYTF. The CDR3 DNA follows: TGTGCCAGCTCACCGGAGGGATACTATGGCTACACCTTC.

This chain links TRBV6-5 with TRBJ2-1; 12 positions agree with TRBD2. This CDR3 spans 15 amino acids. The V and J ends lost 7 bases and 3 bases, in that order; junction bases with no gene match: 4. Germline CDR1 is MNHEY and CDR2 is SVGAGI. The DNA for the CDR3 is TGTGCCAGCACCCAACTAGCGGGAGGCTACAATGAGCAGTTCTTC. It codes for CASTQLAGGYNEQFF.

This chain connects TRBV29-1 to TRBJ2-1; 7 bases align to TRBD2. CDR3 size: 14 residues. Unmatched junction bases numbered 2, after V lost 3 bases and J lost 0 bases. In germline, CDR1 is SQVTM, CDR2 ANQGSEA. CDR3: CSVERGSSYNEQFF. Here the CDR3 DNA reads TGCAGCGTTGAGCGGGGGAGCTCCTACAATGAGCAGTTCTTC.

This chain uses TRBV7-2 with TRBJ2-3; 10 nucleotides align to TRBD2. CDR1 and CDR2 (germline): SGHTA, FQGNSA. CDR3 size: 17 residues. J gave up 2 bases and V 5 bases, and 10 bases lay outside the gene matches. The CDR3 DNA reads as TGTGCCAGCAGCACCCGGACTAGCGGAGAACTCACAGATACGCAGTATTTT. Protein sequence: CASSTRTSGELTDTQYF.

The chain links TRBV10-3 to TRBJ2-7, with D tentatively TRBD2 (6 bases). V dropped 9 bases and J dropped 2 bases, with 11 bases sitting between them. This CDR3 has 12 amino acids. CDR1 and CDR2 from the germline V gene are ENHRY and SYGVKD. CDR3 bases: TGTGCCATGGGGACTTTAACCTACGAGCAGTACTTC. Translation gives CAMGTLTYEQYF.

The V and J genes are TRBV5-1 and TRBJ1-2, with no clear D. Trimming removed 4 bases at V and 8 bases at J, with 15 bases between. This CDR3 spans 13 amino acids. Germline V gene sequence: CDR1 SGHRS, CDR2 YFSETQ. The CDR3 DNA reads TGCGCCAGCAGCCCCATGGAGGGAGGAGGCTACACCTTC. It is translated as CASSPMEGGGYTF.

The V call is TRBV2, the J call TRBJ1-2; D not resolved. Germline CDR1 reads SNHLY; CDR2 reads FYNNEI. V was cut by 7 bases and J by 7 bases, with 10 bases left in between. The CDR3 length is 11 residues. CDR3 loop: CASTDGGGYTF. In DNA, the CDR3 is TGTGCCAGCACTGATGGAGGTGGCTACACCTTC. Full variable domain (remainder filled in from reference TRBV2 and TRBJ1-2): EPEVTQTPSHQVTQMGQEVILRCVPISNHLYFYWYRQILGQKVEFLVSFYNNEISEKSEIFDDQFSVERPDGSNFTLKIRSTKLEDSAMYFCASTDGGGYTFGSGTRLTVV.

The V call is TRBV5-8, the J call TRBJ1-1; 7 bases line up with TRBD1. The CDR3 consists of 12 residues. With V trimmed by 4 bases and J by 4 bases, 1 base remained unmatched. Germline V CDR1 and CDR2: SGHTS, YDEGEE. The CDR3 nucleotides read TGTGCCAGCAGCCCAGGGGGCACTGAAGCTTTCTTT. It encodes CASSPGGTEAFF.

As regards this clone: Other nucleotide sequences in the sample specify the same CDR3. V is TRBV18 and J is TRBJ1-6; 7 nucleotides line up with TRBD1. The CDR3 runs to 14 residues. Per germline, CDR1 KGHSH and CDR2 LQKENI. V lost 4 bases, J lost 6 bases, and 3 bases stayed unmatched. CDR3: CASSLNRGNSPLHF. The CDR3 region has the DNA TGTGCCAGCTCACTAAACAGGGGTAATTCACCCCTCCACTTT.

V is TRBV5-1 and J is TRBJ2-1; TRBD2 aligns across 11 bases. Trimming took 0 bases from V and 5 from J; bases not matched to a gene: 7. CDR3 length equals 17 residues. Germline CDR1 reads SGHRS; CDR2 reads YFSETQ. The CDR3 DNA follows: TGCGCCAGCAGCTTGGCCGTAGCGGGGGGGCCACACAATGAGCAGTTCTTC. This sequence encodes CASSLAVAGGPHNEQFF.

The chain has TRBV30 and TRBJ1-6; tentatively, D is TRBD1 (5 bases). Germline loops: CDR1 GTSNPN, CDR2 SVGIG (reference sequence). The CDR3 runs 14 residues. Trimming took off 4 bases at V and 7 bases at J, with 14 bases between the two ends. CDR3 sequence (DNA): TGTGCCTGGACCAAAGCAGGGTTAAATTCACCCCTCCACTTT. As protein: CAWTKAGLNSPLHF.

The chain recombines TRBV30 with TRBJ2-2; 8 bases agree with TRBD1. V lost 2 bases and J lost 9; bases outside the gene matches: 11. Germline CDR1 reads GTSNPN; CDR2 reads SVGIG (reference sequence). CDR3 length equals 15 residues. The CDR3 here is CAWSPPGGVPWELFF. The CDR3 DNA reads TGTGCCTGGAGTCCCCCAGGGGGCGTCCCATGGGAGCTGTTTTTT.

This chain links TRBV7-3 with TRBJ1-6; D is undetermined. V was clipped by 4 bases and J by 12 bases, with 10 bases between them. CDR1 and CDR2 (germline): SGHTA, FQGTGA. CDR3 size: 12 residues. CDR3 sequence reads: CASSSSAGPLHF. CDR3 sequence (DNA): TGTGCCAGCAGCTCATCGGCAGGACCCCTCCACTTT.

V is TRBV2 and J is TRBJ2-7, with 7 bases lining up with TRBD1. This CDR3 has 15 amino acids. The V gene end was trimmed by 2 bases and the J gene end by 2 bases; junction bases not matched to a gene: 6. The germline V gene encodes CDR1 SNHLY and CDR2 FYNNEI. CDR3: CASSEFLQGPYEQYF. CDR3 DNA sequence: TGTGCCAGCAGTGAATTCTTACAGGGGCCCTACGAGCAGTACTTC.

The chain combines TRBV6-1 with TRBJ1-2; D call uncertain. V lost 1 base, J lost 3 bases, and 9 bases lay in between. The CDR3 is made up of 14 amino acids. CDR1 and CDR2 from the germline V gene are MNHNS and SASEGT. The chain's CDR3 is CASSEGWADYGYTF. The DNA for the CDR3 is TGTGCCAGCAGTGAAGGTTGGGCTGACTATGGCTACACCTTC.

The chain carries TRBV28 and TRBJ1-2; the match to TRBD1 covers 7 bases. Germline CDR1 MDHEN, CDR2 SYDVKM. J was trimmed by 4 bases and V by 6 bases; bases with no gene match: 14. This CDR3 has 16 residues. CDR3 sequence: CASRIPPGRGAYGYTF. The CDR3 region has the DNA TGTGCCAGCAGAATACCCCCGGGCAGGGGGGCCTATGGCTACACCTTC.

The V and J genes are TRBV2 and TRBJ2-5; 12 bases fit TRBD2. The CDR3 is 16 amino acids. J lost 4 bases, V lost 1 base, and 4 bases had no gene match. Germline V gives CDR1 SNHLY, CDR2 FYNNEI. The CDR3 loop reads CASSEGGLAGLETQYF. The CDR3 coding sequence is TGTGCCAGCAGTGAAGGAGGACTAGCGGGGTTAGAGACCCAGTACTTC.

The chain recombines TRBV9 with TRBJ1-1; a weak D match, TRBD1 (6 bases). CDR3 length: 16 residues. CDR1 SGDLS and CDR2 YYNGEE come from the germline V gene. The V gene lost 4 bases and the J gene lost 1 base, with 17 bases spanning the gap. As DNA, the CDR3 is TGTGCCAGCAGCCCAGCGGGGGGCTTCGGGAACACTGAAGCTTTCTTT. Its protein product is CASSPAGGFGNTEAFF.

V is TRBV2 and J is TRBJ2-7, with D possibly TRBD1 on 5 matching bases. Trimming left V 7 bases short and J 3 bases short, with 19 bases between. Per germline, CDR1 SNHLY and CDR2 FYNNEI. The CDR3 covers 15 residues. The CDR3 region is CASTRDPIPNYEQYF. As DNA, the CDR3 is TGTGCCAGCACCAGGGATCCGATTCCGAACTACGAGCAGTACTTC.